This T cell receptor beta chain was profiled in a study of technical replicates of blood from a handful of donors. Method: immunoSEQ multiplex PCR; TCRdb's copy keeps in-frame clones and lacks some. The sample lists about 95,000 clones, roughly 95% occurring once. CDR1 and CDR2 from the germline V gene are MGHRA and YSYEKL. Trimming took 2 bases from V and 0 from J, leaving 14 bases between them. The CDR3 contains 17 residues. The rearrangement joins TRBV4-1 to TRBJ2-1; TRBD2 might be the D (6 bases). Sequencing was done on a sample of T cells isolated from PBMCs. The TCR comes from a human donor in good health. The CDR3 region is CASSQRLAESSYNEQFF. DNA for the CDR3: TGCGCCAGCAGCCAACGGTTAGCGGAAAGCTCCTACAATGAGCAGTTCTTC.